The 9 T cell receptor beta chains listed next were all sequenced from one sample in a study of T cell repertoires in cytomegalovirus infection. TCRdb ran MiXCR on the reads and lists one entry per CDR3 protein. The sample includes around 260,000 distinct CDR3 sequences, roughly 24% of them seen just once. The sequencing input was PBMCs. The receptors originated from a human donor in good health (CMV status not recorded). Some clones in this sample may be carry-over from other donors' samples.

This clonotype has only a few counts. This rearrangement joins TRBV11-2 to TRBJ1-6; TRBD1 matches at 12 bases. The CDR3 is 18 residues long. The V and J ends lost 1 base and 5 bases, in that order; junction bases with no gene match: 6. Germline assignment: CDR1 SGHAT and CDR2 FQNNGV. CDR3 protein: CASSLVGTGGANNSPLHF. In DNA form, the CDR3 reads TGTGCCAGCAGCTTAGTAGGGACAGGGGGCGCAAATAATTCACCCCTCCACTTT.

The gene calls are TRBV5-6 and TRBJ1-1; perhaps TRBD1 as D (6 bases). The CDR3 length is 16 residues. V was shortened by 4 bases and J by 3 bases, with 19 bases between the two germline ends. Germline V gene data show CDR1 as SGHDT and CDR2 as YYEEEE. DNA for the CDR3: TGTGCCAGCAGCCTCCCGGGGGCTTGGACTTACACTGAAGCTTTCTTT. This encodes CASSLPGAWTYTEAFF.

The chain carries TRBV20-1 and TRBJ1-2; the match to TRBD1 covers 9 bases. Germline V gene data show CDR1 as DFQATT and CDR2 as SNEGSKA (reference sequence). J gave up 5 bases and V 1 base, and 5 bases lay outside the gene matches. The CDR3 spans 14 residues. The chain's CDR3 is CSARASGQGYGYTF. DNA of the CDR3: TGCAGTGCTAGAGCATCGGGACAGGGATATGGCTACACCTTC.

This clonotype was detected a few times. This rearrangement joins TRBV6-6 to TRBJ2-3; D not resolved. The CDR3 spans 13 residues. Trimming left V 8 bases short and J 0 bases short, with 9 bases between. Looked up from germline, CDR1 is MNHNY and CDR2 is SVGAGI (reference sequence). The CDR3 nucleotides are TGTGCCAGCGGTACCACTAGCACAGATACGCAGTATTTT. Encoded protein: CASGTTSTDTQYF.

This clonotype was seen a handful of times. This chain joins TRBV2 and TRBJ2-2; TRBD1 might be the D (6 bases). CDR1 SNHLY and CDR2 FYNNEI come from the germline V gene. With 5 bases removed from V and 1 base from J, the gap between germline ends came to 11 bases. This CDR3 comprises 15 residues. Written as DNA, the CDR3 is TGTGCCAGCAGTCCTAACAGGGTGAACACCGGGGAGCTGTTTTTT. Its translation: CASSPNRVNTGELFF.

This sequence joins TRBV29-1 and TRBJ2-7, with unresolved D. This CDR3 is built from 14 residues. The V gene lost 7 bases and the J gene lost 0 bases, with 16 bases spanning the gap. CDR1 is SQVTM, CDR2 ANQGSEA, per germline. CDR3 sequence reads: CSATSPTGSYEQYF. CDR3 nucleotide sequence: TGCAGCGCCACCTCCCCGACGGGCTCCTACGAGCAGTACTTC.

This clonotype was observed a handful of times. CDR3 bases: TGTGCCAGCAGTTCCCGGGACACCTATGGCTACACCTTC. It specifies CASSSRDTYGYTF. The V call is TRBV28, the J call TRBJ1-2, with D maybe TRBD1 (6 bases). The germline V gene has CDR1 MDHEN and CDR2 SYDVKM. The CDR3 length is 13 residues. The V end was cut by 4 bases, the J end by 4 bases, with 10 bases between.

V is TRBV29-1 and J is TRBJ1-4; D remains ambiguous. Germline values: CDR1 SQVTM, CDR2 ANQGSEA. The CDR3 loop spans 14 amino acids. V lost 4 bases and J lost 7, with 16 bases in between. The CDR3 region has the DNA TGCAGCGTTGCCCCGGGGTGGAACGTTGAAAAACTGTTTTTT. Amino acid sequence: CSVAPGWNVEKLFF.

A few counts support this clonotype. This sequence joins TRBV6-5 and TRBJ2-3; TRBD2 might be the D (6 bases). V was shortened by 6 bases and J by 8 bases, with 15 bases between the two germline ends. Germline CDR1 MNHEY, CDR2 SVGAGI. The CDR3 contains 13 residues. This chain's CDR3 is CASSPGTFSTQYF. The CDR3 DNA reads TGTGCCAGCAGCCCCGGGACTTTTTCTACGCAGTATTTT.